This TCR beta chain was sequenced in a study of blood T cell repertoires in COVID-19. Study-wide context: COVID-19 samples, acute and convalescent, were from the United States, Italy and Spain. From T cells, B-cell-depleted T cells, or PBMCs came the material, which was cDNA or gDNA.

V was pared by 3 bases and J by 1 base, with 10 bases between. The CDR3 runs to 14 residues. CDR1 and CDR2 from the germline V gene are SGHRS and YFSETQ. Seattle cases were enrolled at active infection and followed longitudinally. Per the original methods: Reference gene primer amplification yielded estimated nucleated cell counts. Profiled with immunoSEQ multiplex PCR; TCRdb holds only in-frame clones, not every one. From that table come the V and J calls and clone size; the DNA was used to work out D and trimming. Altogether about 240,000 clones are present, 75% to 85% being singletons, with the ten largest covering approximately 8.4%.

V usage is TRBV5-1 and J usage is TRBJ1-1; D is possibly TRBD1 (6 bases). This receptor was obtained from a woman older than 75 with COVID-19, enrolled during active disease. Sequencing was performed on peripheral blood. The CDR3 bases are TGCGCCAGCAGCTGGGAAGGGGGGAACACTGAAGCTTTCTTT. Translated, it gives CASSWEGGNTEAFF.